This is a list of T cell receptor beta chains from one sample in a study of T-cell reconstitution after alpha-beta-depleted transplantation in children. TCRdb re-derived calls from the PCR reads in MiXCR, one entry per CDR3 protein. The sample lists about 48,000 distinct CDR3 sequences, around 5.9% seen once, with 30% in the top ten. Sequenced material: PBMCs, mostly from graft donor cells, taken 60 days after TCRalphabeta/CD19-depleted stem cell transplant. All receptors come from a female patient aged 2-15 years who had a stem cell transplant for aplastic anemia, so the T cells may come from the graft donor. The CDR3 runs from the conserved cysteine through the conserved F or W. Each record gives: D gene, V gene, J gene, clone size, CDR3 DNA, CDR3 protein. The D gene is left open where the match is weak. Size values are once, few and many counts, or a class for expanded clones, and some rows have none.

>TRBD2|TRBV4-2|TRBJ2-2|-
TGTGCCAGCAGCCAAGAAAGCGGGGGGGCCGGGGAGCTGTTTTTT
CASSQESGGAGELFF
>-|TRBV5-1|TRBJ2-5|-
TGCGCCAGCAGTATAAATACAGGGAACCAAGAGACCCAGTACTTC
CASSINTGNQETQYF
>-|TRBV6-1|TRBJ1-2|-
TGTGCCGTCTGGGGGACGAGGGTAACCTTAACCTATGGCTACACCTTC
CAVWGTRVTLTYGYTF
>-|TRBV28|TRBJ2-7|many
TGTGCCAGCAGTTTACGATGGGAGCAGTACTTC
CASSLRWEQYF
>-|TRBV20-1|TRBJ2-7|many
TGCAGTGCTAACCGGGACAACACCTACGAGCAGTACTTC
CSANRDNTYEQYF
>-|TRBV10-2|TRBJ1-2|many
TGCGCCAGCAGAAGGGACGACTATGGCTACACCTTC
CASRRDDYGYTF
>TRBD2|TRBV23-1|TRBJ2-7|few
TGCGCCAGCAGTCAATGGGGGGGAGACGCCTACGAGCAGTACTTC
CASSQWGGDAYEQYF
>-|TRBV20-1|TRBJ2-7|medium-sized
TGCAGTGCTAGAACGGACCTCCGTCAATACGAGCAGTACTTC
CSARTDLRQYEQYF
>-|TRBV21-1|TRBJ2-5|-
TGTGCCAACCCACTAGCGGGAGGGCCGGAGACCCAGTACTTC
CANPLAGGPETQYF
>TRBD2|TRBV29-1|TRBJ2-3|many
TGCAGCGTTGAATGGGACTACACAGATACGCAGTATTTT
CSVEWDYTDTQYF
>TRBD1|TRBV13|TRBJ2-7|many
TGTGCCAGCAGCTTGACCTTTGGGACAGGGGGAGGCGAGCAGTACTTC
CASSLTFGTGGGEQYF
>-|TRBV2|TRBJ1-2|few
TGTGCCAGCAGTGAACCCAGGGGCTATGGCTACACCTTC
CASSEPRGYGYTF
>-|TRBV9|TRBJ2-3|many
TGTGCCAGCAGCCCCGTTAACGATACGCAGTATTTT
CASSPVNDTQYF
>-|TRBV2|TRBJ2-7|few
TGTGCCAGCAAAATCCAGGGCTCCAGCTCCTACGAGCAGTACTTC
CASKIQGSSSYEQYF
>TRBD2|TRBV20-1|TRBJ2-7|many
TGCAGTGCCAACCGCCCTACTAGCGGGAGTGGCGCCTACGAGCAGTACTTC
CSANRPTSGSGAYEQYF
>-|TRBV2|TRBJ1-4|many
TGTGCCAGCAGTGAAGGGGGTGAAAAACTGTTTTTT
CASSEGGEKLFF
>-|TRBV28|TRBJ1-4|many
TGTGCCAGCACCGCGAGGGGTGAAAAACTGTTTTTT
CASTARGEKLFF
>TRBD2|TRBV5-1|TRBJ2-1|-
TGCGCCAGCAGCTTGGCCCTTGCGGCGGGGGAATCATACAATGAGCAGTTCTTC
CASSLALAAGESYNEQFF
>TRBD2|TRBV15|TRBJ2-2|many
TGTGCCACCAGCAGAGGAAGCGGGGGGGCTGGCGGGGAGCTGTTTTTT
CATSRGSGGAGGELFF
>TRBD1|TRBV3-1|TRBJ1-4|-
TGTGCCAGCAGCCGGCACGCGGGACAGGGATCTGAAAAACTGTTTTTT
CASSRHAGQGSEKLFF
>-|TRBV2|TRBJ2-5|-
TGTGCCAGCAGGGGGGGCCGAGGGGAGACCCAGTACTTC
CASRGGRGETQYF
>-|TRBV19|TRBJ1-2|-
TGTGCCAGTAGTATCGCGGGCCTGGGGTCTAACTATGGCTACACCTTC
CASSIAGLGSNYGYTF
>TRBD2|TRBV28|TRBJ2-3|many
TGTGCCAGCAGGCCTAGCGGTAGCACAGATACGCAGTATTTT
CASRPSGSTDTQYF
>TRBD2|TRBV7-2|TRBJ2-7|many
TGTGCCAGCAGCCGGGGACTAGCGGGAGGCTACGAGCAGTACTTC
CASSRGLAGGYEQYF
>TRBD1|TRBV12-3/TRBV12-4|TRBJ2-5|many
TGTGCCAGCAGCCGACAGGGTTCAGAGACCCAGTACTTC
CASSRQGSETQYF
>TRBD2|TRBV9|TRBJ2-7|many
TGTGCCAGCAGCGTAGGGACTAGCGGGAGCTCCTACGAGCAGTACTTC
CASSVGTSGSSYEQYF
>-|TRBV7-6|TRBJ1-1|many
TGTGCCAGCAAGGACGGACTTAACACTGAAGCTTTCTTT
CASKDGLNTEAFF
>-|TRBV20-1|TRBJ2-5|many
TGCAGTGCCCCGGGACCGGGATTGAAGACCCAGTACTTC
CSAPGPGLKTQYF
>TRBD1|TRBV5-5|TRBJ2-3|many
TGTGCCAGCAGCCGAGGGACAGGGGGCGCAGATACGCAGTATTTT
CASSRGTGGADTQYF